This T cell receptor (beta chain) was recovered during a study of beta chain features in type 1 diabetes. Points from the study as a whole: TCRB CDR3s from Type 1 diabetes patients were moderately but significantly shorter in all four CD4+ subsets.

In regard to this clone: Its antigen remains unidentified. Other DNA sequences within the sample encode an identical CDR3.

Heparinised blood was drawn once per donor, averaging about 100 mL. Sorting with CD45RO/CCR7/CD25/CD127/CD95/CD27 yielded naive, central memory, regulatory and stem-like memory CD4+ cells. Isolated RNA was reverse transcribed in full, so expressed TCRB transcripts were sequenced. Sequencing used immunoSEQ multiplex PCR; TCRdb keeps in-frame clones, though not all of them. Altogether 500,000 to 850,000 clones are present, around 15% being singletons, with the ten largest covering approximately 0.039%. CDR1 SGHTA and CDR2 FQGNSA come from the germline V gene. Losses at the gene ends were 4 bases for V and 5 bases for J; bases not matched to a gene: 3. The CDR3 runs 14 residues.

This receptor was taken from a man younger than 30 with type 1 diabetes. Sequencing was carried out using naive CD4+ T cells from blood. The chain is built from TRBV7-2 and TRBJ1-4; 8 positions match TRBD1. CDR3 residues: CASSSRQGNEKLFF. The DNA of the CDR3 is TGTGCCAGCAGCTCTCGACAGGGGAATGAAAAACTGTTTTTT.